Listed below are T cell receptor beta chains from one sample, sequenced in a study of T cell changes during pregnancy in multiple sclerosis. This table comes from immunoSEQ multiplex PCR, and its TCRdb copy is limited to in-frame clones, with some not included. The data hold about 64,000 clones, with approximately 91% observed a single time. Sequenced material: peripheral blood, taken in the second trimester of pregnancy. The receptor set was obtained from a female donor with multiple sclerosis, enrolled in a pregnancy study. Each CDR3 is given with its conserved first and last residue. Fields, in order: CDR3 length, V gene, D gene, J gene, clone size, CDR3 protein, CDR3 DNA. The D gene is left open where the match is weak. The size field is filled for only some rows; it gives once, few, many or a size class.

14	TRBV4-1	TRBD1	TRBJ1-5	.	CASRRQGVGQPQHF	TGCGCCAGCAGGAGGCAGGGGGTGGGTCAGCCCCAGCATTTT
15	TRBV11-2	TRBD2	TRBJ2-1	.	CASSLTGTSVAEQFF	TGTGCCAGCAGCCTAACCGGGACTAGTGTGGCTGAGCAGTTCTTC
16	TRBV4-3	.	TRBJ2-1	.	CASSQDLGAGFNEQFF	TGCGCCAGCAGCCAAGATCTAGGGGCTGGGTTCAATGAGCAGTTCTTC
13	TRBV29-1	.	TRBJ2-3	.	CSGRRGGTDTQYF	TGCAGCGGAAGGAGGGGGGGTACAGATACGCAGTATTTT
18	TRBV4-1	TRBD2	TRBJ2-3	.	CASSQRASGGPSTDTQYF	TGCGCCAGCAGCCAAAGGGCTAGCGGGGGCCCTAGCACAGATACGCAGTATTTT
16	TRBV11-2	.	TRBJ2-4	.	CASSSPFQGPWGIQYF	TGTGCCAGCAGCTCCCCTTTCCAGGGGCCATGGGGCATTCAGTACTTC
18	TRBV4-2	TRBD1	TRBJ2-5	.	CASSQGVTGQGWRETQYF	TGTGCCAGCAGCCAAGGAGTAACGGGACAGGGATGGAGAGAGACCCAGTACTTC
14	TRBV15	TRBD1	TRBJ1-6	.	CATSRGQTYSPLHF	TGTGCCACCAGCAGGGGACAGACGTATTCACCCCTCCACTTT
14	TRBV5-1	.	TRBJ1-4	.	CASSSTGTDEKLFF	TGCGCCAGCAGCTCCACAGGGACGGATGAAAAACTGTTTTTT
13	TRBV10-3	TRBD1	TRBJ1-1	.	CAIRTGLNTEAFF	TGTGCCATCCGGACAGGGCTGAACACTGAAGCTTTCTTT
15	TRBV19	TRBD1	TRBJ2-2	.	CASSILGQDNGELFF	TGTGCCAGTAGTATCCTGGGACAGGACAACGGGGAGCTGTTTTTT
15	TRBV15	.	TRBJ1-3	.	CATSRTASTGNTIYF	TGTGCCACCAGCCGAACCGCGAGCACTGGAAACACCATATATTTT
15	TRBV28	.	TRBJ2-2	.	CASCNGGLDTGELFF	TGTGCCAGCTGTAATGGGGGGTTGGACACCGGGGAGCTGTTTTTT
14	TRBV19	TRBD1	TRBJ2-7	.	CASSPDRGRREQYF	TGTGCCAGTAGTCCCGACAGGGGGCGGAGGGAGCAGTACTTC
15	TRBV5-1	TRBD1	TRBJ1-1	few	CASSPGDRGQDEAFF	TGCGCCAGCAGCCCTGGGGACAGGGGGCAGGATGAAGCTTTCTTT
14	TRBV29-1	TRBD1	TRBJ2-7	.	CSVGDRPSSYEQYF	TGCAGCGTGGGGGACAGACCTTCCTCCTACGAGCAGTACTTC
14	TRBV2	TRBD1	TRBJ1-2	.	CASRGQGQGVGYTF	TGTGCCAGCAGGGGTCAGGGACAGGGCGTTGGCTACACCTTC
16	TRBV5-1	.	TRBJ1-2	.	CASSVGAGTSNYGYTF	TGCGCCAGCAGCGTCGGTGCCGGGACATCTAACTATGGCTACACCTTC
15	TRBV11-1	.	TRBJ2-2	.	CASSILNSNTGELFF	TGTGCCAGCAGCATCCTTAACAGCAACACCGGGGAGCTGTTTTTT
11	TRBV20-1	.	TRBJ1-1	few	CSATQGTEAFF	TGCAGTGCTACCCAGGGGACTGAAGCTTTCTTT
16	TRBV5-1	.	TRBJ2-5	.	CASSPGGSGLEETQYF	TGCGCCAGCAGCCCCGGAGGATCGGGGTTGGAGGAGACCCAGTACTTC
14	TRBV7-2	TRBD2	TRBJ2-1	once	CASSLVGSGGALFF	TGTGCCAGCAGCTTAGTCGGTAGCGGGGGGGCCCTCTTCTTC
14	TRBV7-2	.	TRBJ1-2	.	CASSLRQGNYGYTF	TGTGCCAGCAGCTTAAGGCAGGGTAACTATGGCTACACCTTC
16	TRBV10-3	TRBD1	TRBJ1-6	.	CAISDYQGARNSPLHF	TGTGCCATCAGTGATTATCAGGGGGCGAGGAATTCACCCCTCCACTTT
16	TRBV7-6	.	TRBJ2-3	.	CASSLVGGSAGDTQYF	TGTGCCAGCAGCTTAGTCGGGGGTTCTGCTGGAGATACGCAGTATTTT
17	TRBV7-3	.	TRBJ2-1	.	CASSLGRRGSSYNEQFF	TGTGCCAGCAGCTTAGGCAGACGGGGTTCCTCCTACAATGAGCAGTTCTTC
14	TRBV28	.	TRBJ1-6	few	CASAKRRTNSPLHF	TGTGCCAGCGCGAAGAGGAGGACTAATTCACCCCTCCACTTT
14	TRBV28	.	TRBJ1-1	.	CASREGRRDTEAFF	TGTGCCAGCAGAGAGGGCAGGCGGGACACTGAAGCTTTCTTT
15	TRBV27	.	TRBJ1-3	.	CASSLGPRYGNTIYF	TGTGCCAGCAGTTTAGGGCCGCGCTATGGAAACACCATATATTTT
16	TRBV19	.	TRBJ1-5	.	CASTPGGIRSNQPQHF	TGTGCCAGTACTCCAGGTGGAATTCGATCCAATCAGCCCCAGCATTTT
15	TRBV19	.	TRBJ1-1	.	CASSPRGGVSTEAFF	TGTGCCAGTAGTCCAAGGGGAGGGGTGAGCACTGAAGCTTTCTTT
15	TRBV6-1	TRBD1	TRBJ2-5	.	CASMNRGVSRETQYF	TGTGCCAGCATGAACAGGGGCGTCTCCCGGGAGACCCAGTACTTC
18	TRBV6-1	.	TRBJ2-5	.	CASSATADGGVFWETQYF	TGTGCCAGCAGTGCGACGGCTGACGGGGGAGTATTTTGGGAGACCCAGTACTTC
16	TRBV7-2	.	TRBJ1-6	.	CASSLGYWGEGSPLHF	TGTGCCAGCAGCTTAGGGTATTGGGGGGAGGGGTCACCCCTCCACTTT
14	TRBV5-5	TRBD1	TRBJ2-7	.	CASSFRTGNYEQYF	TGTGCCAGCAGCTTCCGGACAGGGAATTACGAGCAGTACTTC
14	TRBV5-4	.	TRBJ2-7	.	CASSSSGEFYEQYF	TGTGCCAGCAGCTCGTCGGGTGAGTTCTACGAGCAGTACTTC